The T cell receptor beta chain described here comes from a study of somatic mutations in cytotoxic T cells in rheumatoid arthritis. Some clones are missing from TCRdb's copy, which holds only in-frame ones; the method was immunoSEQ multiplex PCR. The sample contains 8,000 or so clones, 75% to 90% of which appear only once. This clonotype originated in a woman between 70 and 85 years old with rheumatoid arthritis. Sequenced sample: CD8+ T cells sorted from blood.

The CDR3 region has the DNA TGTGCCAGCAGTACCCGGACAGGCTTGAACACTGAAGCTTTCTTT. Amino acid sequence: CASSTRTGLNTEAFF. This chain links TRBV6-6 with TRBJ1-1; 7 nucleotides align to TRBD1. The CDR3 has 15 residues. With 5 bases clipped from V and 0 bases from J, the junction kept 6 bases outside the gene matches. Germline V gene lookup returns CDR1 MNHNY and CDR2 SVGAGI (reference sequence).